The 10 T cell receptor beta chains below all came from one sample that was sequenced in a study of T cells in Graves' hyperthyroidism and ophthalmopathy. Amplification of TCR beta CDR3 regions used RNA as the template. The primer set for the first-round RT-PCR of the TCR CDR3 was HTBI. MiXCR, applied by TCRdb to the multiplex PCR reads, yields one record per CDR3 protein. Of a few hundred thousand distinct CDR3 sequences listed, about 15% are singletons. The sample comprised blood. The receptors were gathered from a woman aged 25 to 39 with Graves' ophthalmopathy.

This clonotype occurred a few times. V usage is TRBV5-4 and J usage is TRBJ2-3; a weak D match, TRBD1 (5 bases). The CDR3 sequence is 14 residues long. Trimming stripped 1 base from V and 2 bases from J, with 8 bases between. The germline gives CDR1 SGHNT, CDR2 YYREEE (reference sequence). The CDR3, as DNA: TGTGCCAGCAGCTTGAACAGGCCCACAGATACGCAGTATTTT. Its protein is CASSLNRPTDTQYF.

Points on this clonotype: One end of the junction varies from germline; a read error may be responsible. In DNA, the CDR3 is TGTGTCAGCAGTTTAGCGGAACCCACAGATACGCAGTATTTT. Protein product: CVSSLAEPTDTQYF. The chain employs TRBV6-5 and TRBJ2-3; D might be TRBD2 (6 bases). The germline V gene has CDR1 MNHEY and CDR2 SVGAGI. The CDR3 runs 14 residues.

The chain links TRBV7-9 to TRBJ2-5; D uncertain. Trimming cost V 1 base and J 3 bases, with 12 bases left between them. Germline CDR1 reads SEHNR; CDR2 reads FQNEAQ (reference sequence). The CDR3 is 15 amino acids. Here the CDR3 DNA reads TGTGCCAGCAGCTTAGGTCTCGACGCCGAAGAGACCCAGTACTTC. It translates to CASSLGLDAEETQYF.

The V and J genes are TRBV20-1 and TRBJ2-7, with TRBD2 identical over 12 bases. J lost 0 bases, V lost 3 bases, and 3 bases had no gene match. The germline V gene encodes CDR1 DFQATT and CDR2 SNEGSKA (reference sequence). The CDR3 runs to 15 residues. Written as DNA, the CDR3 is TGCAGTGCTAGCGGACTAGCGGGAAGCTCCTACGAGCAGTACTTC. Amino acid sequence: CSASGLAGSSYEQYF.

This clonotype was picked up many times. This chain joins TRBV12-3 or TRBV12-4 and TRBJ2-3; a possible D gene is TRBD2 (7 bases). Trimming left V 3 bases short and J 4 bases short, with 11 bases between. The CDR3 contains 14 residues. CDR3 nucleotide sequence: TGTGCCAGCAGTTTGGGGGGGGGCCCAGATACGCAGTATTTT. It is translated as CASSLGGGPDTQYF.

This clonotype was seen at least ten times. The gene calls are TRBV9 and TRBJ2-1; D may be TRBD2 (6 bases). Germline V CDR1 and CDR2: SGDLS, YYNGEE. The ends were cut back, 1 base at V and 6 bases at J, with 20 bases in the middle. CDR3 size: 17 residues. The CDR3 bases are TGTGCCAGCAGCGTAAGGTCCGGGACTCAAGGAACCAATGAGCAGTTCTTC. Translating it yields CASSVRSGTQGTNEQFF.

The chain is built from TRBV6-2 or TRBV6-3 and TRBJ2-2; D unclear. The V end lost 9 bases, the J end lost 2 bases, and 10 bases lay between the germline ends. CDR3 length: 13 amino acids. CDR1 is MNHEY and CDR2 is SVGEGT in the germline V gene. The DNA of the CDR3 is TGTGCCAGTGATACTGTTAACACCGGGGAGCTGTTTTTT. Translation gives CASDTVNTGELFF.

With regard to this clonotype: A read error is possible here, since a much larger clone lies one base away. This chain joins TRBV30 and TRBJ1-1; D is perhaps TRBD1 (6 bases). Deletions cut 4 bases from V and 4 bases from J, with 10 bases between. CDR3 length: 12 residues. Germline CDR1 GTSNPN, CDR2 SVGIG (reference sequence). DNA for the CDR3: TGTGCCTGGAATGGGGGGCCCACTGAAGCTTTCTTT. Its translation is CAWNGGPTEAFF.

This clonotype was counted at least ten times. The chain has TRBV6-2 or TRBV6-3 and TRBJ2-1; D unresolved. The CDR3 loop spans 14 amino acids. The germline V gene has CDR1 MNHEY and CDR2 SVGEGT. Between the trimmed V and J ends, which lost 2 bases and 9 bases, there was a span of 14 bases. The CDR3 bases are TGTGCCAGCAGTTACCGTAGGCCCTCGGTTGAGCAGTTCTTC. Residues: CASSYRRPSVEQFF.

V is TRBV9 and J is TRBJ1-1; D gene uncertain. The CDR3 spans 15 residues. V was pared by 0 bases and J by 2 bases, with 11 bases between. Germline assignment: CDR1 SGDLS and CDR2 YYNGEE. The CDR3 DNA sequence: TGTGCCAGCAGCGTAGATAACAGTTTTAACACTGAAGCTTTCTTT. It is translated as CASSVDNSFNTEAFF.